Here is one TCR beta chain with its context. No antigen is known for it. The authors sorted CD4+ naive, central memory, regulatory and stem cell-like memory cells via CD45RO/CCR7/CD25/CD127/CD95/CD27. Purities in excess of 98% were seen in all sorted populations. V was shortened by 4 bases and J by 1 base, with 8 bases between the two germline ends. The CDR3 is made up of 12 amino acids. Germline CDR1 SQVTM, CDR2 ANQGSEA. Sequenced material consisted of expressed TCRB transcripts (all of the isolated RNA was reverse transcribed). Some clones are missing from TCRdb's copy, which holds only in-frame ones; the method was immunoSEQ multiplex PCR. Among 300,000 to 400,000 clones listed, less than 9.5% were seen once. The data stem from a study of beta chain features in type 1 diabetes. Findings and caveats of the study: Among all four CD4+ subsets, Type 1 diabetes patients had TCRB CDR3s that were moderately but significantly shorter. VDJ junctions in type 1 diabetes patients carried more deletions and fewer insertions.

The TCR originated in a young woman in good health. Sample: central memory CD4+ T cells from blood. The rearrangement joins TRBV29-1 to TRBJ2-7; D remains ambiguous. DNA for the CDR3: TGCAGCGTTGTGGTACAATCCTACGAGCAGTACTTC. Translated, it gives CSVVVQSYEQYF.